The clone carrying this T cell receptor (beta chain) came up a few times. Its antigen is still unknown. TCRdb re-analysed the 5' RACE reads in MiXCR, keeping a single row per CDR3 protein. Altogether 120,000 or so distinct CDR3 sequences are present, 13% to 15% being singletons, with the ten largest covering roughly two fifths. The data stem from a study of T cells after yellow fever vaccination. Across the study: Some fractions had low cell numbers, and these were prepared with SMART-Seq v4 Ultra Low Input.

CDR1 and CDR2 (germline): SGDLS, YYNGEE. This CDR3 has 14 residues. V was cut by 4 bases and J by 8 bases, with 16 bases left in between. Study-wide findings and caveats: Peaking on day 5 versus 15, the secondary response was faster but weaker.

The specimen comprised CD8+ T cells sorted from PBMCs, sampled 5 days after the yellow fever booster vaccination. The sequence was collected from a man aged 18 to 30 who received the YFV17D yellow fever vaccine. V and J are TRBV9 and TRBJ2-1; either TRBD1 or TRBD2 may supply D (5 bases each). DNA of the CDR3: TGTGCCAGCAGCCCCCAAGGAAGAGGGGATGAGCAGTTCTTC. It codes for CASSPQGRGDEQFF.